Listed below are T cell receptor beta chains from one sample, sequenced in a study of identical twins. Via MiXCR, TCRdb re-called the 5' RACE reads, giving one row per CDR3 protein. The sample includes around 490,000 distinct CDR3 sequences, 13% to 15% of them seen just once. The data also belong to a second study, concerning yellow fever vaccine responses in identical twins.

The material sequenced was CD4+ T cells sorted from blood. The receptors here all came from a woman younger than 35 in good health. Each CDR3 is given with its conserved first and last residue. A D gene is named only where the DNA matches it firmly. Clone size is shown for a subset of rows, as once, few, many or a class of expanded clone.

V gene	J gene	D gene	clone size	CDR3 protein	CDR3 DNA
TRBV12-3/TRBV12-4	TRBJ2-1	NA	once	CASRRGLFNNEQFF	TGTGCCAGCAGGAGAGGACTGTTCAACAATGAGCAGTTCTTC
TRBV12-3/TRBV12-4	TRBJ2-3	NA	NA	CASRGSLRGSTQYF	TGTGCCAGCAGGGGTTCTCTTAGGGGTTCTACGCAGTATTTT
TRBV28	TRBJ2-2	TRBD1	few	CASSSMGTGENTGELFF	TGTGCCAGCAGTTCTATGGGGACAGGGGAGAACACCGGGGAGCTGTTTTTT
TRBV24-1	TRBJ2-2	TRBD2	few	CATSDHEVAGGTGELFF	TGTGCCACCAGTGATCACGAGGTAGCGGGGGGTACCGGGGAGCTGTTTTTT
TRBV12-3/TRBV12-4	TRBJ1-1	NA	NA	CASTHPPGTEAFF	TGTGCCAGCACGCACCCCCCTGGTACTGAAGCTTTCTTT
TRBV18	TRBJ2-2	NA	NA	CASSPGIETGELFF	TGTGCCAGCTCACCAGGAATTGAGACCGGGGAGCTGTTTTTT
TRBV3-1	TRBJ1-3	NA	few	CASSLTDTGNTIYF	TGTGCCAGCAGCCTCACAGACACTGGAAACACCATATATTTT
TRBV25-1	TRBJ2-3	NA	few	CASSPFGSGPVDTQYF	TGTGCCAGCAGTCCTTTCGGTAGCGGCCCGGTAGATACGCAGTATTTT
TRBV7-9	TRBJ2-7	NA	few	CASSLSGTPQYEQYF	TGTGCCAGCAGCTTGTCCGGGACCCCTCAGTACGAGCAGTACTTC
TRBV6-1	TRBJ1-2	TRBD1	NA	CASSEDRGGGYGYTF	TGTGCCAGCAGTGAAGACAGGGGCGGTGGCTATGGCTACACCTTC
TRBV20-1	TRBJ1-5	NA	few	CSAHRAGSNQPQHF	TGCAGTGCCCACAGGGCGGGGAGCAATCAGCCCCAGCATTTT
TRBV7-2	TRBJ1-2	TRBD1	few	CASSLAGRGVYGYTF	TGTGCCAGCAGCTTAGCGGGCAGGGGGGTCTATGGCTACACCTTC
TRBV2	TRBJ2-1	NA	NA	CASRPDQKEQFF	TGTGCCAGCAGACCGGATCAAAAAGAGCAGTTCTTC
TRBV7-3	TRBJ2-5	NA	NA	CASSLSGAHLETQYF	TGTGCCAGCAGCCTTTCTGGGGCGCATCTAGAGACCCAGTACTTC
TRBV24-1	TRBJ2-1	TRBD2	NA	CATSIAGGYNEQFF	TGTGCCACCAGTATAGCGGGGGGCTACAATGAGCAGTTCTTC
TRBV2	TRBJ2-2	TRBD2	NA	CASRGLAGYTGELFF	TGTGCCAGCAGAGGACTAGCGGGGTACACCGGGGAGCTGTTTTTT
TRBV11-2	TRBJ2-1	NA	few	CASSSFSGSSYNEQFF	TGTGCCAGCAGCTCCTTTAGCGGAAGCTCCTACAATGAGCAGTTCTTC
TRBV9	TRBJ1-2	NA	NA	CASSPTWQGPYGYTF	TGTGCCAGCAGCCCGACCTGGCAGGGCCCCTATGGCTACACCTTC
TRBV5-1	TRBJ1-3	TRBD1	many	CASTRTGSSSGNTIYF	TGCGCCAGCACCCGGACAGGATCCAGCTCTGGAAACACCATATATTTT